This T cell receptor (beta chain) was identified during a study of T cells after yellow fever vaccination. Study as a whole: When fractions had low cell numbers, they were prepared with SMART-Seq v4 Ultra Low Input. Study conclusions and caveats: Weaker overall, the secondary response nonetheless peaked faster (day 5 versus 15). Primary-vaccination clones mostly resurfaced post-booster (nearly 97% CD4, roughly 87% CD8).

The 5'RACE template-switching step produced TCR cDNA and added a universal primer site and UMIs. TCRdb reprocessed the 5' RACE reads via MiXCR and lists one record per CDR3 protein. Of tens of thousands of distinct CDR3 sequences listed, 7% to 9% are singletons. This clonotype was counted ten times or more. Its antigen remains unidentified. The germline V gene has CDR1 GTSNPN and CDR2 SVGIG (reference sequence). The length of the CDR3 is 11 residues. Trimming took 3 bases from V and 11 from J, leaving 13 bases between them. The sequencing here drew on CD8+ T cells sorted from PBMCs, taken less than 16 days after the first yellow fever vaccination. The chain has TRBV30 and TRBJ1-1; unclear D gene. The sequence was collected from a man in his late teens or twenties who received the YFV17D yellow fever vaccine. In DNA, the CDR3 is TGTGCCTGGAGATGGGTCCTTGGGGCTTTCTTT. Its protein product is CAWRWVLGAFF.